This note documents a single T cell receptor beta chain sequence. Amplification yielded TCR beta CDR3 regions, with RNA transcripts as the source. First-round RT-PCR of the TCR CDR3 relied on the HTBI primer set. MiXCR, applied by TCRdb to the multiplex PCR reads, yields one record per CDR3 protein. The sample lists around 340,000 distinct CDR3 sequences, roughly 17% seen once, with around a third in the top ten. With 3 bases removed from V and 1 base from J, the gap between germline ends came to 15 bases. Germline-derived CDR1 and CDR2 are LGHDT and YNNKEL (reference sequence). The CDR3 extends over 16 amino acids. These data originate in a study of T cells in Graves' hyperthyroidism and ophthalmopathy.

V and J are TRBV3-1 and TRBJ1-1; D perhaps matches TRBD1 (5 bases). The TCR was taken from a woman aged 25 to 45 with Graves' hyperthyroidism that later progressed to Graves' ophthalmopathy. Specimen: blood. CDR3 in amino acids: CASSQGPPGSNTEAFF. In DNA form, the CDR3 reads TGTGCCAGCAGCCAGGGACCCCCAGGGTCGAACACTGAAGCTTTCTTT. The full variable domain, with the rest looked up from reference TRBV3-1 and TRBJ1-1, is DTAVSQTPKYLVTQMGNDKSIKCEQNLGHDTMYWYKQDSKKFLKIMFSYNNKELIINETVPNRFSPKSPDKAHLNLHINSLELGDSAVYFCASSQGPPGSNTEAFFGQGTRLTVV.